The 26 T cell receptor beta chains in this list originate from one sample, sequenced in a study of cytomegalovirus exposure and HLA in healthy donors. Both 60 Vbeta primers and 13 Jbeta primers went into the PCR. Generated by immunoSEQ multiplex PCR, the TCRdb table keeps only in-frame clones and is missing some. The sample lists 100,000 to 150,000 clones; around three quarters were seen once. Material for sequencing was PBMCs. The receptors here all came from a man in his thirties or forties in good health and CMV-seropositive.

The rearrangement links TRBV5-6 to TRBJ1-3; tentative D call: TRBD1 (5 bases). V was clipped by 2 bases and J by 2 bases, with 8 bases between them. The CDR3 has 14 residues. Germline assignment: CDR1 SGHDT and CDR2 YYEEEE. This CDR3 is CASSFGAPGNTIYF. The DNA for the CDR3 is TGTGCCAGCAGCTTTGGGGCCCCTGGAAACACCATATATTTT.

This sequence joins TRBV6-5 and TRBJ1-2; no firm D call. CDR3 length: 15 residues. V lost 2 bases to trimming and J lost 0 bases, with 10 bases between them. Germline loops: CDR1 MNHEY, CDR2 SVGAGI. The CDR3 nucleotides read TGTGCCAGCAGTTACAGTGACACATCTAACTATGGCTACACCTTC. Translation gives CASSYSDTSNYGYTF.

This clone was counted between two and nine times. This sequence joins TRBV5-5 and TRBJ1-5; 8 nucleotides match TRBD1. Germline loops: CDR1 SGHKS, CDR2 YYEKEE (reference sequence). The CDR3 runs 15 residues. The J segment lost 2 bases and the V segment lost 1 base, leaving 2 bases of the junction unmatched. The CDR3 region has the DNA TGTGCCAGCAGCTTGCCAGGGGGCGGCAATCAGCCCCAGCATTTT. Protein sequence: CASSLPGGGNQPQHF.

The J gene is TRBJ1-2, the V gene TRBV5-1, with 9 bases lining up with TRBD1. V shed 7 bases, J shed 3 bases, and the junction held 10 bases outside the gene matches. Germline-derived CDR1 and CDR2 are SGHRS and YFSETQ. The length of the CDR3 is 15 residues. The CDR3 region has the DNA TGCGCCAGCCGTCTCACACAGGGGGCTGACTATGGCTACACCTTC. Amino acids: CASRLTQGADYGYTF.

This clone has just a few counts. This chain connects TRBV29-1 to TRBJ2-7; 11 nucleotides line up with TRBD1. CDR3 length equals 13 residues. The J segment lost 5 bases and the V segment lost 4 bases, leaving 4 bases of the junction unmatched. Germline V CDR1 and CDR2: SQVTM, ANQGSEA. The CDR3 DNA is TGCAGCGTTGGGACAGGGGGCCCGAACGAGCAGTACTTC. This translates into CSVGTGGPNEQYF.

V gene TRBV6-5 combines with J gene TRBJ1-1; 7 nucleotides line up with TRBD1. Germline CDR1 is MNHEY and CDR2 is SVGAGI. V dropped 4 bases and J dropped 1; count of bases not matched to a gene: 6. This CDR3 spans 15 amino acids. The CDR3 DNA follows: TGTGCCAGCAGTTCTCACAGGGGCGAGAACACTGAAGCTTTCTTT. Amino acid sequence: CASSSHRGENTEAFF.

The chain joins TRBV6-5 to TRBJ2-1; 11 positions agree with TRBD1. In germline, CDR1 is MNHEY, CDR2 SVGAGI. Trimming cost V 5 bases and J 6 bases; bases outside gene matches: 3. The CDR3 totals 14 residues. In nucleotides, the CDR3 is TGTGCCAGCAGTGAGGGGACAGGGGGCAATGAGCAGTTCTTC. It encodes CASSEGTGGNEQFF.

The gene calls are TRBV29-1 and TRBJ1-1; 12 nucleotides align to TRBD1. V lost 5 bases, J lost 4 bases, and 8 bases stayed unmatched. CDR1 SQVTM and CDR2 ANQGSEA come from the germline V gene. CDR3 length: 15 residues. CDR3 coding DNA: TGCAGCGTTCGTCCCGGGACAGGGGGCCCCACTGAAGCTTTCTTT. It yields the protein CSVRPGTGGPTEAFF.

CDR3 DNA: TGTGCCAGCAGCGGGGGACAGTATGGCTACACCTTC. Residues: CASSGGQYGYTF. The rearrangement joins TRBV9 to TRBJ1-2; 7 nucleotides agree with TRBD1. Germline V gene sequence: CDR1 SGDLS, CDR2 YYNGEE. CDR3 length equals 12 residues. The V and J ends lost 3 bases and 5 bases, in that order; junction bases with no gene match: 1.

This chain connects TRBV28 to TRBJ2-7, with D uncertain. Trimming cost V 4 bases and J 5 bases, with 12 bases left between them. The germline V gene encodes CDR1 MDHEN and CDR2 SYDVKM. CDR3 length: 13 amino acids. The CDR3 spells CASSSDSRDEQYF. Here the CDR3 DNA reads TGTGCCAGCAGTTCAGACTCTCGGGACGAGCAGTACTTC.

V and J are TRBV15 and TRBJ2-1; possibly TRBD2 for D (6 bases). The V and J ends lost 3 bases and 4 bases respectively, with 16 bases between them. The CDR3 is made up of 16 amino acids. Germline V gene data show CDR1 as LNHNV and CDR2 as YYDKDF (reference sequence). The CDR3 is CATSSPKGTRYNEQFF. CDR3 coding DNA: TGTGCCACCAGCAGCCCTAAGGGGACTCGATACAATGAGCAGTTCTTC.

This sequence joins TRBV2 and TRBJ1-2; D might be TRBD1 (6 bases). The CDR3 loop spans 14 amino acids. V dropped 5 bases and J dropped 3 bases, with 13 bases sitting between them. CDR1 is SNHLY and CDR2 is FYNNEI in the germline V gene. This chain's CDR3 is CASSFRGSDYGYTF. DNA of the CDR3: TGTGCCAGCAGTTTCAGGGGAAGCGACTATGGCTACACCTTC.

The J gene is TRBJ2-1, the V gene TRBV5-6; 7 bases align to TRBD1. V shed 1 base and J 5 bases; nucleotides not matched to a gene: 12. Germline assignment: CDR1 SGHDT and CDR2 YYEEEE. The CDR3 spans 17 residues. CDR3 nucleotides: TGTGCCAGCAGCTTGACCCCCAGGGTCGGACAGGACAATGAGCAGTTCTTC. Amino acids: CASSLTPRVGQDNEQFF.

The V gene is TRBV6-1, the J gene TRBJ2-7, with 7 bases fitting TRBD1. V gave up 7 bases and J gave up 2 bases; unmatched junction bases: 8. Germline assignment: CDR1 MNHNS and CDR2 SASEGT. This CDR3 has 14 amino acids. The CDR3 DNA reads TGTGCCAGCAAAGAGGGGGCAGGGGCCTACGAGCAGTACTTC. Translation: CASKEGAGAYEQYF.

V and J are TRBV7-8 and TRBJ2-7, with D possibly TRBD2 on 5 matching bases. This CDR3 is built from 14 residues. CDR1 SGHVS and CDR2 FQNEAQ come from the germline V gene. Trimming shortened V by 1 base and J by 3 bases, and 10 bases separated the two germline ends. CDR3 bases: TGTGCCAGCAGCTTAGTGGCCGGGAACTACGAGCAGTACTTC. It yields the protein CASSLVAGNYEQYF.

The CDR3 loop is CASSLVYGLGGNEQYF. The DNA of the CDR3 is TGTGCCAGCAGCTTAGTCTACGGATTGGGCGGGAACGAGCAGTACTTC. This rearrangement joins TRBV7-6 to TRBJ2-7; D possibly corresponds to TRBD2 (6 bases). Trimming left V 1 base short and J 5 bases short, with 18 bases between. The CDR3 is 16 residues long. In germline, CDR1 is SGHVS, CDR2 FNYEAQ.

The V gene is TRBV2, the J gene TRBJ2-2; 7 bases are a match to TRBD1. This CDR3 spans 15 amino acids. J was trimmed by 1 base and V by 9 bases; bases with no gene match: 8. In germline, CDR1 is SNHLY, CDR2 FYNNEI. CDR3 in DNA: TGTGCCAGTAAGCAGCGACAGGGGAACACCGGGGAGCTGTTTTTT. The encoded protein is CASKQRQGNTGELFF.

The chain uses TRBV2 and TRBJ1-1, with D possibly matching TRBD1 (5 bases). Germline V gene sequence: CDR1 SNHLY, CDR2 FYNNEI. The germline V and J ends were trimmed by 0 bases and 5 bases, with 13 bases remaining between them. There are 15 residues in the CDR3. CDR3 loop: CASSEATGGVTEAFF. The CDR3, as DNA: TGTGCCAGCAGTGAAGCGACGGGGGGAGTTACTGAAGCTTTCTTT.

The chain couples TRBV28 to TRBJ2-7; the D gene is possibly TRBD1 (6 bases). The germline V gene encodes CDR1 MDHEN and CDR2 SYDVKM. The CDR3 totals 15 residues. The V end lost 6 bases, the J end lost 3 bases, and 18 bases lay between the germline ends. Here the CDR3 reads CASSPDRFPGYEQYF. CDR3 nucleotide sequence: TGTGCCAGCAGCCCCGACAGGTTCCCCGGCTACGAGCAGTACTTC.

DNA for the CDR3: TGTGCCAGCAGTTCCCTCGGAGGAACGTCTACTGAAGCTTTCTTT. Its translation is CASSSLGGTSTEAFF. V gene TRBV7-9 combines with J gene TRBJ1-1; no reliable D call. V was trimmed by 6 bases and J by 5 bases, leaving 19 bases between them. This CDR3 region has 15 residues. The germline CDR1 and CDR2 sequences are SEHNR and FQNEAQ (reference sequence).

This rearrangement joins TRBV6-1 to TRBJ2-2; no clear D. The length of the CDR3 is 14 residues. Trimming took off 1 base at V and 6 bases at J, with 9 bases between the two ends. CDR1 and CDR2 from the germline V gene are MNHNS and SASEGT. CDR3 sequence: CASSEDWASGELFF. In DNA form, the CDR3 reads TGTGCCAGCAGTGAAGACTGGGCATCCGGGGAGCTGTTTTTT.

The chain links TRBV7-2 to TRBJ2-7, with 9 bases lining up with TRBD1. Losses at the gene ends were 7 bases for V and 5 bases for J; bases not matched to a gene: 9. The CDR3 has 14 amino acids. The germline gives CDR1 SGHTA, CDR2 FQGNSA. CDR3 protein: CASTAQGAIHEQYF. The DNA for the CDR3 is TGTGCCAGCACCGCACAGGGGGCTATTCACGAGCAGTACTTC.

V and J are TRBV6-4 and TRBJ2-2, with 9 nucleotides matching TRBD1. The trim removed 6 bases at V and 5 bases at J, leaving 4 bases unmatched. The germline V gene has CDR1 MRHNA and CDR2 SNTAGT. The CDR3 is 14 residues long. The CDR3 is CASRTGGGTGELFF. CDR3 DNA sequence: TGTGCCAGCAGAACAGGGGGCGGAACCGGGGAGCTGTTTTTT.

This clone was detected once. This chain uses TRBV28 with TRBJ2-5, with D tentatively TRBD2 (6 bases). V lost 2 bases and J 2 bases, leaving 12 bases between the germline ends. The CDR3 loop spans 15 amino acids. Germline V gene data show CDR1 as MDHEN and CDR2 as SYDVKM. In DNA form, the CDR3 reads TGTGCCAGCAGTTTAGGGGGGATCCCTCAAGAGACCCAGTACTTC. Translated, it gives CASSLGGIPQETQYF.

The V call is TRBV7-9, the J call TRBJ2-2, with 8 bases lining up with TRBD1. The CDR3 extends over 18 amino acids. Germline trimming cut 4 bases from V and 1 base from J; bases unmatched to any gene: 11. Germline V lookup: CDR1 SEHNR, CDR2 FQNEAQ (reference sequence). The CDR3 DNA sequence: TGTGCCAGCAGCTCCCCCGACAGGGGCGAGGGGAACACCGGGGAGCTGTTTTTT. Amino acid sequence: CASSSPDRGEGNTGELFF.

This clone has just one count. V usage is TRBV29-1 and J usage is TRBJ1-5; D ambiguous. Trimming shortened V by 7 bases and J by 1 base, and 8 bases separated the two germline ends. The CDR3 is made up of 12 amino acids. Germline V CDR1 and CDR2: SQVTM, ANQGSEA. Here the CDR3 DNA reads TGCAGCGCCCGCGCGAGCAATCAGCCCCAGCATTTT. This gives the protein CSARASNQPQHF. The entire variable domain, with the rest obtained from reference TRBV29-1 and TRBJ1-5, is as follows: SAVISQKPSRDICQRGTSLTIQCQVDSQVTMMFWYRQQPGQSLTLIATANQGSEATYESGFVIDKFPISRPNLTFSTLTVSNMSPEDSSIYLCSARASNQPQHFGDGTRLSIL.